These T cell receptor beta chains were read from a single sample in a study of type 1 regulatory T cells. These receptors have no known antigen. MiXCR, run by TCRdb on the reads, gives a single entry per CDR3 protein. The sample includes tens of thousands of distinct CDR3 sequences, 20% to 25% of them seen just once. The material sequenced was cultured type 1 regulatory T (Tr1) cells, either the whole culture or a sorted fraction (not recorded which). These receptor sequences come from a human donor in good health. CDR3s include the opening cysteine and the closing phenylalanine or tryptophan. The D gene is left open where the match is weak. Clone size appears in some rows only: once, few, many, or a class for an expanded clone.

J gene: TRBJ2-1
D gene: NA
V gene: TRBV5-1
clone size: few
CDR3 DNA: TGCGCCAGCAGCTCCGCAATGAGCGATGAGCAGTTCTTC
CDR3 protein: CASSSAMSDEQFF

J gene: TRBJ2-7
D gene: TRBD2
V gene: TRBV2
clone size: NA
CDR3 DNA: TGTGCCAGCTCTAGGCTAGCGGGACCAGCGCAGGGGGAGCAGTACTTC
CDR3 protein: CASSRLAGPAQGEQYF

J gene: TRBJ1-1
D gene: NA
V gene: TRBV12-3/TRBV12-4
clone size: NA
CDR3 DNA: TGTGCCAGCAGGACAGGCGGGACTGAAGCTTTCTTT
CDR3 protein: CASRTGGTEAFF

J gene: TRBJ2-7
D gene: NA
V gene: TRBV20-1
clone size: NA
CDR3 DNA: TGCAGTGCTAGAGACAGGGTCTCCTACGAGCAGTACTTC
CDR3 protein: CSARDRVSYEQYF

J gene: TRBJ1-1
D gene: TRBD1
V gene: TRBV19
clone size: NA
CDR3 DNA: TGTGCCAGTACCCTCCGACAGGGTCTCAGGAGCACTGAAGCTTTCTTT
CDR3 protein: CASTLRQGLRSTEAFF

J gene: TRBJ2-4
D gene: TRBD2
V gene: TRBV5-1
clone size: medium-sized
CDR3 DNA: TGCGCCAGCAGCTTGGGGACTAGCGGGAGGACCGGCATTCAGTACTTC
CDR3 protein: CASSLGTSGRTGIQYF

J gene: TRBJ2-1
D gene: TRBD2
V gene: TRBV5-1
clone size: few
CDR3 DNA: TGCGCCAGCAGCTTAACTAGCGGGAGTACCAATGAGCAGTTCTTC
CDR3 protein: CASSLTSGSTNEQFF

J gene: TRBJ1-6
D gene: NA
V gene: TRBV20-1
clone size: NA
CDR3 DNA: TGCAGTGCAGTTGGCGATTCACCCCTCCACTTT
CDR3 protein: CSAVGDSPLHF

J gene: TRBJ1-4
D gene: NA
V gene: TRBV4-3
clone size: few
CDR3 DNA: TGCGCCAGCAGCCCAGGACAAACCAGAGATGAAAAACTGTTTTTT
CDR3 protein: CASSPGQTRDEKLFF

J gene: TRBJ2-3
D gene: TRBD2
V gene: TRBV7-9
clone size: NA
CDR3 DNA: TGTGCCAGCAGCGCCCGGGACCTAGCGGGAGTGGCCGATACGCAGTATTTT
CDR3 protein: CASSARDLAGVADTQYF

J gene: TRBJ2-3
D gene: NA
V gene: TRBV9
clone size: few
CDR3 DNA: TGTGCCAGCAGCGCCCGGGACGACTACACAGATACGCAGTATTTT
CDR3 protein: CASSARDDYTDTQYF

J gene: TRBJ2-1
D gene: TRBD2
V gene: TRBV20-1
clone size: NA
CDR3 DNA: TGCAGTGCTAGATCCGTCCCGGGACTAGCGGGAGCCTCCTACAATGAGCAGTTCTTC
CDR3 protein: CSARSVPGLAGASYNEQFF

J gene: TRBJ2-1
D gene: NA
V gene: TRBV11-2
clone size: few
CDR3 DNA: TGTGCCAGCAGCCCCCAACTCGCAGGGAGCAATGAGCAGTTCTTC
CDR3 protein: CASSPQLAGSNEQFF

J gene: TRBJ2-5
D gene: NA
V gene: TRBV20-1
clone size: many
CDR3 DNA: TGCAGTCTACAACATGGTGACCAAGAGACCCAGTACTTC
CDR3 protein: CSLQHGDQETQYF

J gene: TRBJ2-3
D gene: NA
V gene: TRBV29-1
clone size: NA
CDR3 DNA: TGCAGCGTTGGTGCTTTCACAGATACGCAGTATTTT
CDR3 protein: CSVGAFTDTQYF

J gene: TRBJ2-5
D gene: NA
V gene: TRBV20-1
clone size: NA
CDR3 DNA: TGCAGTGCTAGAGTCACTGCGGAGACCCAGTACTTC
CDR3 protein: CSARVTAETQYF

J gene: TRBJ1-6
D gene: TRBD1
V gene: TRBV7-2
clone size: NA
CDR3 DNA: TGTGCCAGCAGCTTAAGATCAGGGGGCGATTCACCCCTCCACTTT
CDR3 protein: CASSLRSGGDSPLHF

J gene: TRBJ2-3
D gene: TRBD1
V gene: TRBV20-1
clone size: few
CDR3 DNA: TGCAGTGCTAGTCGCGACAGGGGGGTAGATACGCAGTATTTT
CDR3 protein: CSASRDRGVDTQYF

J gene: TRBJ1-5
D gene: NA
V gene: TRBV12-3/TRBV12-4
clone size: NA
CDR3 DNA: TGTGCCAGCATGTCTGGGGGCAATCAGCCCCAGCATTTT
CDR3 protein: CASMSGGNQPQHF

J gene: TRBJ2-7
D gene: TRBD1
V gene: TRBV4-3
clone size: few
CDR3 DNA: TGCGCCAGCAGCCAAGCTTTACAGGGGACCTACGAGCAGTACTTC
CDR3 protein: CASSQALQGTYEQYF

J gene: TRBJ2-2
D gene: NA
V gene: TRBV2
clone size: NA
CDR3 DNA: TGTGCCAGCAGTGTCCAGCCCGCGAACACCGGGGAGCTGTTTTTT
CDR3 protein: CASSVQPANTGELFF

J gene: TRBJ2-1
D gene: TRBD1
V gene: TRBV20-1
clone size: NA
CDR3 DNA: TGCAGTGCAAGGGACAGGCCCAGAGAGCAGTTCTTC
CDR3 protein: CSARDRPREQFF

J gene: TRBJ2-2
D gene: NA
V gene: TRBV6-1
clone size: many
CDR3 DNA: TGTGCCAGCAGTGAACGGGGCAGGAGGAACACCGGGGAGCTGTTTTTT
CDR3 protein: CASSERGRRNTGELFF

J gene: TRBJ1-2
D gene: NA
V gene: TRBV12-3/TRBV12-4
clone size: many
CDR3 DNA: TGTGCCAGCAGTTTACCAGGGCGCGGCTACACCTTC
CDR3 protein: CASSLPGRGYTF

J gene: TRBJ2-7
D gene: TRBD2
V gene: TRBV10-3
clone size: NA
CDR3 DNA: TGTGCCATCAGTACAAGCGGGAGAAGCAACGAGCAGTACTTC
CDR3 protein: CAISTSGRSNEQYF

J gene: TRBJ1-1
D gene: NA
V gene: TRBV20-1
clone size: NA
CDR3 DNA: TGCAGTGCTAGTTGGCAGCCGAACACTGAAGCTTTCTTT
CDR3 protein: CSASWQPNTEAFF

J gene: TRBJ1-3
D gene: NA
V gene: TRBV3-1
clone size: NA
CDR3 DNA: TGTGCCAGCAGCCAAGTTGACGTGCCTGGAAACACCATATATTTT
CDR3 protein: CASSQVDVPGNTIYF

J gene: TRBJ2-1
D gene: TRBD1
V gene: TRBV7-6
clone size: NA
CDR3 DNA: TGTGCCAGCAGCAGAGGACAGGGTGGCAATGAGCAGTTCTTC
CDR3 protein: CASSRGQGGNEQFF

J gene: TRBJ2-5
D gene: NA
V gene: TRBV5-1
clone size: few
CDR3 DNA: TGCGCCAGCAGTCTCGGACAGCAACGGACCCAGTACTTC
CDR3 protein: CASSLGQQRTQYF

J gene: TRBJ2-2
D gene: TRBD2
V gene: TRBV5-1
clone size: many
CDR3 DNA: TGCGCCAGCAGCGGGGGACTAGCGGGGCTCACCGGGGAGCTGTTTTTT
CDR3 protein: CASSGGLAGLTGELFF

J gene: TRBJ2-1
D gene: NA
V gene: TRBV7-8
clone size: many
CDR3 DNA: TGTGCCAGCAGCTTTAGGGACGGGAGAGGTGAGCAGTTCTTC
CDR3 protein: CASSFRDGRGEQFF

J gene: TRBJ2-1
D gene: NA
V gene: TRBV18
clone size: NA
CDR3 DNA: TGTGCCAGCTCACCACGTCGGTCAGCGGGCAATGAGCAGTTCTTC
CDR3 protein: CASSPRRSAGNEQFF

J gene: TRBJ2-1
D gene: TRBD2
V gene: TRBV29-1
clone size: NA
CDR3 DNA: TGCAGCGTTGAGGTCGCTAGCGGGAAGCTGCGGCAGTTCTTC
CDR3 protein: CSVEVASGKLRQFF

J gene: TRBJ1-2
D gene: NA
V gene: TRBV20-1
clone size: few
CDR3 DNA: TGCAGTTCCGAGGGGAGGGGCTATGGCTACACCTTC
CDR3 protein: CSSEGRGYGYTF

J gene: TRBJ2-3
D gene: TRBD2
V gene: TRBV20-1
clone size: many
CDR3 DNA: TGCAGTGCTACCAAACCCCCGGGACTAAGGACAGATACGCAGTATTTT
CDR3 protein: CSATKPPGLRTDTQYF

J gene: TRBJ2-5
D gene: TRBD2
V gene: TRBV15
clone size: NA
CDR3 DNA: TGTGCCACCAACCCGACTAGCGGGACGGGAGAGACCCAGTACTTC
CDR3 protein: CATNPTSGTGETQYF